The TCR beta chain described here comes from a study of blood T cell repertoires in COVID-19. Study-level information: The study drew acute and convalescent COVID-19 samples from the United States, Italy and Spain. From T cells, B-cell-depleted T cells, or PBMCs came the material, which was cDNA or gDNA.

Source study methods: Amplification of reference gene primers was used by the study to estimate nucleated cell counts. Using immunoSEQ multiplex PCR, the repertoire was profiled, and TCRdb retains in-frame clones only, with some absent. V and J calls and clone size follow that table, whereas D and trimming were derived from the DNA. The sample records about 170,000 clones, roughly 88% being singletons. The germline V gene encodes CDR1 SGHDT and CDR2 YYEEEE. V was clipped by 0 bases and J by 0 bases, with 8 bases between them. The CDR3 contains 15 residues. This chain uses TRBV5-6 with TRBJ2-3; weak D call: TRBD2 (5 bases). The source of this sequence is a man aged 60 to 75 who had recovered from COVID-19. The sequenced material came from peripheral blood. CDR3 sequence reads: CASSLGTWSTDTQYF. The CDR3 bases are TGTGCCAGCAGCTTGGGGACTTGGAGCACAGATACGCAGTATTTT.